The 29 T cell receptor beta chains given below trace back to one sample, sequenced in a study of vaccination and CD4 T cells after COVID-19. Their cognate antigens are unknown. Cultured CD4+ T cells had their DNA profiled by the Oncomine TCR Beta short-read assay. A single record per CDR3 protein comes from TCRdb applying MiXCR to the PCR reads. The repertoire has approximately 11,000 distinct CDR3 sequences, around 28% of them found once; the top ten carry under 25%. The treatment denotes: roughly 10-day PBMC culture with coronavirus spike peptide pools or control peptides (ViraFEST assay). The sequenced sample was cultured CD4+ T cells from blood. Receptors originate from a human donor with COVID-19.

V and J are TRBV2 and TRBJ1-1; 9 nucleotides line up with TRBD1. Trimming at V came to 5 bases and at J to 2 bases, leaving 3 bases not matched to a gene. From germline, CDR1 is SNHLY and CDR2 FYNNEI. This CDR3 has 14 amino acids. CDR3 sequence: CASSRTGDNTEAFF. The CDR3 coding sequence is TGTGCCAGCAGTCGGACAGGGGATAACACTGAAGCTTTCTTT.

This chain uses TRBV29-1 with TRBJ2-3; possible D gene TRBD2, 5 bases. This CDR3 has 13 amino acids. From germline, CDR1 is SQVTM and CDR2 ANQGSEA. Trimming cost V 2 bases and J 5 bases, with 11 bases left between them. The CDR3 DNA sequence: TGCAGCGTTGAAATTTCCGGGGTAGATACGCAGTATTTT. It yields the protein CSVEISGVDTQYF.

This sequence joins TRBV21-1 and TRBJ1-4. TRBV21-1 is tagged as a pseudogene. This CDR3 spans 14 amino acids. The CDR3 DNA sequence: TGTGCCAGCGGCCATGGACTGCGTAATGAAAAACTGTTTTTT. Its translation: CASGHGLRNEKLFF.

This clonotype has only a few counts. The rearrangement joins TRBV5-1 to TRBJ1-2, with no clear D. The CDR3 loop spans 12 amino acids. The V gene lost 0 bases and the J gene lost 10 bases, with 10 bases spanning the gap. The germline gives CDR1 SGHRS, CDR2 YFSETQ. The chain's CDR3 is CASSLDSTVYTF. CDR3 sequence (DNA): TGCGCCAGCAGCTTGGACAGTACCGTCTACACCTTC.

This rearrangement joins TRBV6-1 to TRBJ2-2, with D possibly TRBD1 on 6 matching bases. This CDR3 has 14 amino acids. Germline CDR1 MNHNS, CDR2 SASEGT. V lost 8 bases to trimming and J lost 1 base, with 11 bases between them. The chain's CDR3 is CASGTTMNTGELFF. In DNA, the CDR3 is TGTGCCAGCGGGACAACCATGAACACCGGGGAGCTGTTTTTT.

There are a few counts of this clonotype. The CDR3 here is CSARALGQDTGELFF. The CDR3 DNA reads as TGCAGTGCTAGAGCTTTGGGGCAAGACACCGGGGAGCTGTTTTTT. The chain has TRBV20-1 and TRBJ2-2; D perhaps matches TRBD1 (5 bases). This CDR3 comprises 15 residues. Per germline, CDR1 DFQATT and CDR2 SNEGSKA (reference sequence). V was pared by 1 base and J by 3 bases, with 12 bases between.

This clonotype has only a few counts. This rearrangement joins TRBV12-3 or TRBV12-4 to TRBJ2-7, with D hard to call. This CDR3 has 17 amino acids. V was shortened by 6 bases and J by 0 bases, with 21 bases between the two germline ends. The CDR3 DNA is TGTGCCAGCAGCCTAGGCGACTTCCAAATAAACTCCTACGAGCAGTACTTC. This translates into CASSLGDFQINSYEQYF.

This clonotype was seen only a few times. V usage is TRBV7-2 and J usage is TRBJ2-3; D unclear. Between the trimmed V and J ends, which lost 3 bases and 1 base, there was a span of 14 bases. Germline-derived CDR1 and CDR2 are SGHTA and FQGNSA. The length of the CDR3 is 16 residues. CDR3 sequence reads: CASSLVPSVGTDTQYF. CDR3 nucleotides: TGTGCCAGCAGCTTGGTGCCGAGTGTAGGCACAGATACGCAGTATTTT.

CDR3 bases: TGTGCCAGTAGTATGGGGGGCAGGGGGCATAACAATGAGCAGTTCTTC. Encoded protein: CASSMGGRGHNNEQFF. The chain links TRBV19 to TRBJ2-1, with 8 bases aligning to TRBD1. The CDR3 has 16 amino acids. Germline-derived CDR1 and CDR2 are LNHDA and SQIVND (reference sequence). V lost 3 bases and J lost 5; bases outside the gene matches: 9.

The chain employs TRBV20-1 and TRBJ1-5; TRBD1 might be the D (5 bases). The CDR3 consists of 12 residues. The V and J ends lost 3 bases and 5 bases respectively, with 8 bases between them. Germline values: CDR1 DFQATT, CDR2 SNEGSKA (reference sequence). CDR3 sequence (DNA): TGCAGTGCTAGTTCGGGGGATCAGCCCCAGCATTTT. Translated, it gives CSASSGDQPQHF.

This clonotype was observed a handful of times. The CDR3 nucleotides are TGTGCCAGCAGTTTAGAGGGTAATCATGGCTACACCTTC. This codes for CASSLEGNHGYTF. The chain links TRBV12-3 or TRBV12-4 to TRBJ1-2; D call uncertain. The ends were cut back, 1 base at V and 6 bases at J, with 9 bases in the middle. The CDR3 contains 13 residues.

The V gene is TRBV2, the J gene TRBJ2-3; D is unresolved. Trimming shortened V by 4 bases and J by 2 bases, and 10 bases separated the two germline ends. The CDR3 is made up of 14 amino acids. The germline V gene has CDR1 SNHLY and CDR2 FYNNEI. This chain's CDR3 is CASSVLGPTDTQYF. The DNA of the CDR3 is TGTGCCAGCAGTGTTCTAGGCCCCACAGATACGCAGTATTTT.

The V call is TRBV11-2, the J call TRBJ1-4; D may be TRBD1 (6 bases). Deletions cut 0 bases from V and 7 bases from J, with 9 bases between. In germline, CDR1 is SGHAT, CDR2 FQNNGV. The CDR3 length is 14 residues. The CDR3 loop is CASSLEGGGEKLFF. DNA of the CDR3: TGTGCCAGCAGCTTAGAAGGGGGAGGTGAAAAACTGTTTTTT. Full variable domain (outside the CDR3, taken from reference TRBV11-2 and TRBJ1-4): EAGVAQSPRYKIIEKRQSVAFWCNPISGHATLYWYQQILGQGPKLLIQFQNNGVVDDSQLPKDRFSAERLKGVDSTLKIQPAKLEDSAVYLCASSLEGGGEKLFFGSGTQLSVL.

The rearrangement links TRBV28 to TRBJ1-5, with 7 bases matching TRBD1. J gave up 3 bases and V 5 bases, and 10 bases lay outside the gene matches. CDR1 and CDR2 from the germline V gene are MDHEN and SYDVKM. CDR3 length: 16 amino acids. CDR3 sequence reads: CASSTPNRGNNQPQHF. CDR3 DNA: TGTGCCAGCAGTACCCCGAACAGGGGTAACAATCAGCCCCAGCATTTT.

The V gene is TRBV20-1, the J gene TRBJ2-5; TRBD2 aligns across 10 bases. V lost 7 bases to trimming and J lost 2 bases; unmatched junction nucleotides: 10. The CDR3 sequence is 15 residues long. Germline CDR1 reads DFQATT; CDR2 reads SNEGSKA (reference sequence). As DNA, the CDR3 is TGCAGTGTGTTAGCGGGGGGATCGAAGCAAGAGACCCAGTACTTC. It yields the protein CSVLAGGSKQETQYF.

The CDR3 DNA follows: TGTGCCAGCAGTGAAGGGCAGGGGGCAATTGAAGGCTACACCTTC. This sequence encodes CASSEGQGAIEGYTF. This chain links TRBV6-1 with TRBJ1-2; TRBD1 agrees at 8 bases. Germline values: CDR1 MNHNS, CDR2 SASEGT. Trimming removed 1 base from V and 8 bases from J; junction bases left unmatched: 9. The CDR3 totals 15 residues.

Only one count was recorded for this clonotype. The V call is TRBV5-1, the J call TRBJ2-3; possibly TRBD1 or TRBD2 for D (6 bases each). The germline V gene has CDR1 SGHRS and CDR2 YFSETQ. Trimming took off 5 bases at V and 3 bases at J, with 19 bases between the two ends. The CDR3 runs to 16 residues. This CDR3 reads CASRLGGLRLTDTQYF. CDR3 DNA sequence: TGCGCCAGCAGACTGGGGGGCCTTCGGTTGACAGATACGCAGTATTTT.

The genes are TRBV7-2 and TRBJ1-5; no clear D gene. CDR1 is SGHTA and CDR2 is FQGNSA in the germline V gene. There are 15 residues in the CDR3. Trimming took off 1 base at V and 3 bases at J, with 10 bases between the two ends. Written as DNA, the CDR3 is TGTGCCAGCAGCTTAGAAGGCAGGAACAATCAGCCCCAGCATTTT. Translating gives CASSLEGRNNQPQHF.

This clonotype was observed a handful of times. The genes are TRBV11-2 and TRBJ2-2; D is perhaps TRBD2 (7 bases). The CDR3 length is 15 residues. Germline CDR1 reads SGHAT; CDR2 reads FQNNGV. V lost 8 bases to trimming and J lost 4 bases, with 17 bases between them. This CDR3 reads CASGYRGAGTGELFF. The CDR3 DNA reads as TGTGCCAGCGGCTACCGGGGGGCGGGCACCGGGGAGCTGTTTTTT.

The chain recombines TRBV12-3 or TRBV12-4 with TRBJ2-3; D is undetermined. The CDR3 length is 16 residues. V lost 3 bases and J 4 bases, leaving 17 bases between the germline ends. The CDR3 spells CASSFLRVATSDTQYF. CDR3 DNA sequence: TGTGCCAGCAGTTTCCTACGGGTTGCGACGTCAGATACGCAGTATTTT.

The J gene is TRBJ2-5, the V gene TRBV19; the D gene is possibly TRBD2 (5 bases). The CDR3 loop spans 12 amino acids. Trimming took off 6 bases at V and 5 bases at J, with 10 bases between the two ends. CDR1 LNHDA and CDR2 SQIVND come from the germline V gene (reference sequence). In nucleotides, the CDR3 is TGTGCCAGTAGGTCGGGGTCTGAGACCCAGTACTTC. Its translation is CASRSGSETQYF.

The DNA of the CDR3 is TGTGCCAGCAGTACAATAGTTTCCCACAATGAGCAGTTCTTC. Protein product: CASSTIVSHNEQFF. V gene TRBV6-1 combines with J gene TRBJ2-1; D is uncertain. V was cut by 5 bases and J by 5 bases, with 13 bases left in between. Germline-derived CDR1 and CDR2 are MNHNS and SASEGT. The CDR3 contains 14 residues.

This chain joins TRBV12-3 or TRBV12-4 and TRBJ1-2; a weak D match, TRBD1 (6 bases). Between the trimmed V and J ends, which lost 1 base and 3 bases, there was a span of 6 bases. This CDR3 spans 13 amino acids. The CDR3 DNA sequence: TGTGCCAGCAGTTTAGGACAGGACTATGGCTACACCTTC. This gives the protein CASSLGQDYGYTF.

This clonotype was counted a few times. This chain connects TRBV7-8 to TRBJ2-3; 11 nucleotides match TRBD2. Germline-derived CDR1 and CDR2 are SGHVS and FQNEAQ. The CDR3 consists of 17 residues. Trimming took 2 bases from V and 1 from J; bases not matched to a gene: 5. CDR3 in DNA: TGTGCCAGCAGCTTAATCCTACTAGCGGGGGGCACAGATACGCAGTATTTT. Protein product: CASSLILLAGGTDTQYF. Filled out from reference TRBV7-8 and TRBJ2-3, the complete variable domain reads GAGVSQSPRYKVAKRGQDVALRCDPISGHVSLFWYQQALGQGPEFLTYFQNEAQLDKSGLPSDRFFAERPEGSVSTLKIQRTQQEDSAVYLCASSLILLAGGTDTQYFGPGTRLTVL.

The chain links TRBV14 to TRBJ1-2, with D unresolved. Trimming took off 0 bases at V and 2 bases at J, with 4 bases between the two ends. CDR3 size: 13 residues. In germline, CDR1 is SGHDN, CDR2 FVKESK. This CDR3 reads CASSQELNYGYTF. The CDR3 DNA reads as TGTGCCAGCAGCCAAGAATTGAACTATGGCTACACCTTC.

The CDR3 reads CASREGGSETAFF. CDR3 coding DNA: TGTGCCAGTAGAGAAGGGGGTTCCGAGACGGCTTTCTTT. The chain recombines TRBV19 with TRBJ1-1; TRBD1 is a possible D gene (6 bases). Germline-derived CDR1 and CDR2 are LNHDA and SQIVND (reference sequence). The CDR3 covers 13 residues. V shed 6 bases and J shed 11 bases, with 19 bases lying between them. The entire variable domain, with the rest obtained from reference TRBV19 and TRBJ1-1, is as follows: DGGITQSPKYLFRKEGQNVTLSCEQNLNHDAMYWYRQDPGQGLRLIYYSQIVNDFQKGDIAEGYSVSREKKESFPLTVTSAQKNPTAFYLCASREGGSETAFFGQGTRLTVV.

This clonotype came up a few times. J is TRBJ1-1 and V is TRBV19; D is undetermined. The CDR3 extends over 14 amino acids. Germline assignment: CDR1 LNHDA and CDR2 SQIVND (reference sequence). Between the trimmed V and J ends, which lost 0 bases and 7 bases, there was a span of 12 bases. The CDR3, as DNA: TGTGCCAGTAGTATAGATAGGAGGGCGGTTGAAGCTTTCTTT. This gives the protein CASSIDRRAVEAFF.

This CDR3 is CASSARDPGKNIQYF. CDR3 in DNA: TGTGCCAGCAGCGCCAGGGACCCTGGCAAAAACATTCAGTACTTC. V is TRBV7-2 and J is TRBJ2-4; TRBD1 or TRBD2 may be the D gene (5 bases each). Germline V gene lookup returns CDR1 SGHTA and CDR2 FQGNSA. The V gene lost 5 bases and the J gene lost 3 bases, with 14 bases spanning the gap. This CDR3 is built from 15 residues. The full variable domain, its missing parts supplied by reference TRBV7-2 and TRBJ2-4, is GAGVSQSPSNKVTEKGKDVELRCDPISGHTALYWYRQSLGQGLEFLIYFQGNSAPDKSGLPSDRFSAERTGGSVSTLTIQRTQQEDSAVYLCASSARDPGKNIQYFGAGTRLSVL.

This clonotype was detected a few times. The rearrangement uses TRBV12-3 or TRBV12-4 and TRBJ1-2; TRBD1 aligns across 9 bases. CDR3 length: 14 amino acids. V was pared by 1 base and J by 4 bases, with 1 base of the junction left unmatched. CDR3 DNA: TGTGCCAGCAGTTTAGGACAGGGGGTCTATGGCTACACCTTC. Encoded protein: CASSLGQGVYGYTF.